Listed below are T cell receptor beta chains from one sample, sequenced in a study of blood T cells in healthy people across ages. TCRdb recomputed calls from the 5' RACE reads with MiXCR, one row per CDR3 protein. The top ten clones hold approximately 14% of a sample with about 590,000 distinct CDR3 sequences, about 28% of them seen once. Sequencing input: blood. The receptors originated from a woman aged 80 or over in good health. The CDR3 runs from the conserved cysteine through the conserved F or W. A D gene is named only where the DNA matches it firmly. The listing skips clone size in some rows; elsewhere it reads once, few, many or a size class.

clone size: .; J gene: TRBJ1-1; D gene: .; V gene: TRBV6-6; CDR3 DNA: TGTGCCAGCAGTTCCGGGCCCATATTGAACACTGAAGCTTTCTTT; CDR3 protein: CASSSGPILNTEAFF
clone size: few; J gene: TRBJ2-1; D gene: TRBD2; V gene: TRBV3-1; CDR3 DNA: TGTGCCAGCAGCCAAGGCAGTAGCGGGGGGCCGTACGGTGAGCAGTTCTTC; CDR3 protein: CASSQGSSGGPYGEQFF
clone size: .; J gene: TRBJ2-2; D gene: TRBD2; V gene: TRBV6-2/TRBV6-3; CDR3 DNA: TGTGCCAGCAGTTACTCGAAGCTAGCGGGGGGAAAGACCGGGGAGCTGTTTTTT; CDR3 protein: CASSYSKLAGGKTGELFF
clone size: many; J gene: TRBJ2-1; D gene: TRBD1; V gene: TRBV5-5; CDR3 DNA: TGTGCCAGCAGCTTATCGACAGGGGCGGTTGAGCAGTTCTTC; CDR3 protein: CASSLSTGAVEQFF
clone size: few; J gene: TRBJ2-1; D gene: TRBD2; V gene: TRBV20-1; CDR3 DNA: TGCAGTGCTAGTGGGGGGGGATGGGACTTGTACAATGAGCAGTTCTTC; CDR3 protein: CSASGGGWDLYNEQFF
clone size: .; J gene: TRBJ2-6; D gene: .; V gene: TRBV25-1; CDR3 DNA: TGTGCCAGCAGTGAATCGGGGGACACCCCTTTCTCTGGGGCCAACGTCCTGACTTTC; CDR3 protein: CASSESGDTPFSGANVLTF
clone size: many; J gene: TRBJ2-1; D gene: .; V gene: TRBV29-1; CDR3 DNA: TGCAGCGTTGAAGGGTACGATGAGCAGTTCTTC; CDR3 protein: CSVEGYDEQFF
clone size: .; J gene: TRBJ1-3; D gene: .; V gene: TRBV2; CDR3 DNA: TGTGCCAGCAGTGTCGACGGGAACACCATATATTTT; CDR3 protein: CASSVDGNTIYF
clone size: once; J gene: TRBJ2-1; D gene: TRBD2; V gene: TRBV20-1; CDR3 DNA: TGCAGTGCTAGGCGGACTAGCGGGGGGGCCGTGGGGACCCAGTTCTTC; CDR3 protein: CSARRTSGGAVGTQFF
clone size: many; J gene: TRBJ2-1; D gene: TRBD2; V gene: TRBV5-1; CDR3 DNA: TGCGCCAGCAGCTTAACTAGCGGGGGGGCCGGGGGTGAGCAGTTCTTC; CDR3 protein: CASSLTSGGAGGEQFF
clone size: .; J gene: TRBJ1-4; D gene: TRBD1; V gene: TRBV2; CDR3 DNA: TGTGCCAGCAGTGGACAGGGGAACAAAGCAACTAATGAAAAACTGTTTTTT; CDR3 protein: CASSGQGNKATNEKLFF
clone size: .; J gene: TRBJ1-5; D gene: TRBD1; V gene: TRBV20-1; CDR3 DNA: TGCAGTGCTAGAGCAAGGCAGGGGGCGATTTATAACAATCAGCCCCAGCATTTT; CDR3 protein: CSARARQGAIYNNQPQHF
clone size: .; J gene: TRBJ1-4; D gene: TRBD1; V gene: TRBV30; CDR3 DNA: TGTGCCTTAGGGACAGGGCCTAATGAAAAACTGTTTTTT; CDR3 protein: CALGTGPNEKLFF
clone size: many; J gene: TRBJ1-1; D gene: .; V gene: TRBV20-1; CDR3 DNA: TGCAGTGCTAGAGGGACCGTGGGGGACACTGAAGCTTTCTTT; CDR3 protein: CSARGTVGDTEAFF
clone size: many; J gene: TRBJ2-3; D gene: TRBD1; V gene: TRBV18; CDR3 DNA: TGTGCCAGCTCACCCCGGGACAGGGTTAAAGATACGCAGTATTTT; CDR3 protein: CASSPRDRVKDTQYF
clone size: many; J gene: TRBJ2-7; D gene: .; V gene: TRBV21-1; CDR3 DNA: TGTGCCAGCAGCAAAGATGAGACCGCCAAAAGCTCCTACGAGCAGTACTTC; CDR3 protein: CASSKDETAKSSYEQYF
clone size: many; J gene: TRBJ1-1; D gene: .; V gene: TRBV5-1; CDR3 DNA: TGCGCCAGCAGCCCAAGGTCCGGGATGAACACTGAAGCTTTCTTT; CDR3 protein: CASSPRSGMNTEAFF
clone size: .; J gene: TRBJ1-1; D gene: .; V gene: TRBV7-8; CDR3 DNA: TGTGCCAGCAGCTTCGGAAGAGGGCTGAACACTGAAGCTTTCTTT; CDR3 protein: CASSFGRGLNTEAFF
clone size: few; J gene: TRBJ1-1; D gene: TRBD1; V gene: TRBV3-1; CDR3 DNA: TGTGCCAGCAGCCTTCGGACAGGGTTTGGGGGCACTGAAGCTTTCTTT; CDR3 protein: CASSLRTGFGGTEAFF
clone size: many; J gene: TRBJ2-1; D gene: .; V gene: TRBV12-3/TRBV12-4; CDR3 DNA: TGTGCCAGCAGTCTACCCCTTAGACAGGCTAGGAAACCGAATGAGCAGTTCTTC; CDR3 protein: CASSLPLRQARKPNEQFF
clone size: many; J gene: TRBJ2-3; D gene: TRBD1; V gene: TRBV4-2; CDR3 DNA: TGTGCCAGCAGCCAAGTGAGGGACAGGGGCACAGATACGCAGTATTTT; CDR3 protein: CASSQVRDRGTDTQYF
clone size: .; J gene: TRBJ2-1; D gene: .; V gene: TRBV4-1; CDR3 DNA: TGCGCCAGCAGCCGGACTAAGGGGGGGCTCGATGAGCGGTTCTTC; CDR3 protein: CASSRTKGGLDERFF
clone size: .; J gene: TRBJ2-3; D gene: TRBD2; V gene: TRBV20-1; CDR3 DNA: TGCGCGAAACGCGGGGGGGCCTCAGAAACGCAGTATTTT; CDR3 protein: CAKRGGASETQYF
clone size: .; J gene: TRBJ2-2; D gene: TRBD2; V gene: TRBV5-1; CDR3 DNA: TGCGCCAGCAGCTCTAGCGGGGGGCAGAACACCGGGGAGCTGTTTTTT; CDR3 protein: CASSSSGGQNTGELFF
clone size: many; J gene: TRBJ2-5; D gene: .; V gene: TRBV7-2; CDR3 DNA: TGTGCCAGCAGCTTAGACTTCTCTTTCCAAGAGACCCAGTACTTC; CDR3 protein: CASSLDFSFQETQYF
clone size: many; J gene: TRBJ2-7; D gene: .; V gene: TRBV20-1; CDR3 DNA: TGCAGTGCTACGGTATCACCGCTCGAGCAGTACTTC; CDR3 protein: CSATVSPLEQYF
clone size: .; J gene: TRBJ1-5; D gene: .; V gene: TRBV6-1; CDR3 DNA: TGTGCCAGCACCTATCGGGGGGCAGCGAGCAATCAGCCCCAGCATTTT; CDR3 protein: CASTYRGAASNQPQHF
clone size: few; J gene: TRBJ1-5; D gene: .; V gene: TRBV7-2; CDR3 DNA: TGTGCCAGCAGCTTAAGAGTCGGGGGAGATCAGCCCCAGCATTTT; CDR3 protein: CASSLRVGGDQPQHF
clone size: many; J gene: TRBJ2-1; D gene: TRBD1; V gene: TRBV28; CDR3 DNA: TGTGCCAGCAGATCCGGGACAGAGTTCTACAATGAGCAGTTCTTC; CDR3 protein: CASRSGTEFYNEQFF
clone size: .; J gene: TRBJ1-1; D gene: .; V gene: TRBV29-1; CDR3 DNA: TGCAGCGTTGGTGTGGCTAGCCAGGTCGCTGAAGCTTTCTTT; CDR3 protein: CSVGVASQVAEAFF
clone size: many; J gene: TRBJ2-3; D gene: .; V gene: TRBV6-6; CDR3 DNA: TGTGCCAGCAGCCACAGGGCAGGGAGTCAGACAGATACGCAGTATTTT; CDR3 protein: CASSHRAGSQTDTQYF
clone size: .; J gene: TRBJ2-1; D gene: TRBD2; V gene: TRBV5-6; CDR3 DNA: TGTGCCAGCAGCTTGTGGGCGGGGGGAATGAATGAGCAGTTCTTC; CDR3 protein: CASSLWAGGMNEQFF
clone size: few; J gene: TRBJ1-2; D gene: TRBD1; V gene: TRBV7-2; CDR3 DNA: TGTGCCAGCAGTCGTGACAGGGTGGTTCTTGGCTACACCTTC; CDR3 protein: CASSRDRVVLGYTF
clone size: .; J gene: TRBJ2-7; D gene: TRBD2; V gene: TRBV20-1; CDR3 DNA: TGCAGTGCTAGTGGTAGCGGGAGGCACGAGCAGTACTTC; CDR3 protein: CSASGSGRHEQYF
clone size: many; J gene: TRBJ2-3; D gene: .; V gene: TRBV9; CDR3 DNA: TGTGCCAGCAGCGTAGCGGGGGGACAGAGCACAGATACGCAGTATTTT; CDR3 protein: CASSVAGGQSTDTQYF
clone size: .; J gene: TRBJ1-1; D gene: .; V gene: TRBV4-3; CDR3 DNA: TGCGCCAGCAACCAAATGTTCGACAGGGAAGCTTTCTTT; CDR3 protein: CASNQMFDREAFF
clone size: few; J gene: TRBJ1-1; D gene: .; V gene: TRBV5-1; CDR3 DNA: TGCGCCAGCAGCTCGGAACCGGGACAACCTGCTGAAGCTTTCTTT; CDR3 protein: CASSSEPGQPAEAFF
clone size: many; J gene: TRBJ2-7; D gene: TRBD2; V gene: TRBV2; CDR3 DNA: TGTGCCAGCGTTTCCGGGAGGTCTTCTCACGAGCAGTACTTC; CDR3 protein: CASVSGRSSHEQYF
clone size: many; J gene: TRBJ2-6; D gene: .; V gene: TRBV14; CDR3 DNA: TGTGCCAGCAGTCAACCGGGGTATGGGGCCAACGTCCTGACTTTC; CDR3 protein: CASSQPGYGANVLTF